Sequencing of this T cell receptor beta chain was carried out in a study of cytomegalovirus exposure and HLA in healthy donors. This CDR3 region has 14 residues. The V segment lost 5 bases and the J segment 3 bases; nucleotides outside the gene matches: 4. Germline V gives CDR1 SEHNR, CDR2 FQNEAQ (reference sequence). About this clone: The antigen is not known.

Broader study findings: Rarity marked most TCR sequences, yet some public TCRs occurred in many donors.

The assay was immunoSEQ multiplex PCR, and TCRdb's table has in-frame clones only and misses some. The profile shows about 330,000 clones, roughly 90% of them singletons. The sequence was collected from a woman aged 25 to 45 in good health and CMV-seropositive. Sequenced sample: PBMCs. This chain uses TRBV7-9 with TRBJ2-1; 7 bases match TRBD1. The CDR3 is CASSRDSLYNEQFF. The CDR3 coding sequence is TGTGCCAGCAGCCGGGACAGCCTCTACAATGAGCAGTTCTTC.